A selection of T cell receptor beta chains follows, all from one sample in a study of blood T cell repertoires in COVID-19. Data came from immunoSEQ multiplex PCR; TCRdb stores just in-frame clones and leaves some out. The data contain approximately 250,000 clones, around nine tenths of them singletons. The sample was peripheral blood. The receptor source for this set is a man under 40 with COVID-19, enrolled during active disease. Both conserved end residues are part of each CDR3. The D gene is left open where the match is weak. Clone size is given for some rows only: seen once, a few or many times, or a class if the clone is expanded.

TRBV7-9	-	-	TRBJ2-3	CASSQSGTRTDTQYF	TGTGCCAGCAGCCAATCCGGGACTCGCACAGATACGCAGTATTTT
TRBV7-9	-	-	TRBJ2-2	CASSLVAGTGRSGELFF	TGTGCCAGCAGCTTAGTAGCGGGCACAGGGAGGAGCGGGGAGCTGTTTTTT
TRBV5-5	-	-	TRBJ1-2	CASSLQGRDGYTF	TGTGCCAGCAGCTTACAGGGACGGGATGGCTACACCTTC
TRBV3-1/TRBV3-2	TRBD1	-	TRBJ1-3	CASRDSNSGNTIYF	TGTGCCAGCCGGGACAGCAACTCTGGAAACACCATATATTTT
TRBV19	TRBD1	-	TRBJ1-1	CASRFRRGRGQPEAFF	TGTGCCAGTAGATTCAGGCGTGGCAGGGGGCAACCTGAAGCTTTCTTT
TRBV6-5	TRBD1	-	TRBJ2-7	CASSRDRGRSYEQYF	TGTGCCAGCAGCCGCGACAGGGGAAGAAGCTACGAGCAGTACTTC
TRBV19	-	-	TRBJ1-1	CASSIWGRTGPVNTEAFF	TGTGCCAGTAGTATCTGGGGTCGAACAGGGCCGGTGAACACTGAAGCTTTCTTT
TRBV6-4	-	-	TRBJ2-1	CASSGEGGPGNEQFF	TGTGCCAGCAGTGGTGAGGGGGGGCCGGGCAATGAGCAGTTCTTC
TRBV25-1	TRBD1	-	TRBJ1-6	CASSDGQGGDNSPLHF	TGTGCCAGCAGTGACGGACAGGGTGGCGATAATTCACCCCTCCACTTT
TRBV7-2	-	-	TRBJ1-2	CASSLPPYAGYTF	TGTGCCAGCAGCCTACCCCCCTACGCGGGCTACACCTTC
TRBV9	-	once	TRBJ2-3	CASSVGPLESDTQYF	TGTGCCAGCAGCGTAGGTCCCCTGGAGTCAGATACGCAGTATTTT
TRBV5-1	-	-	TRBJ1-3	CASSVTGSSGNTIYF	TGCGCCAGCAGCGTAACAGGGAGCTCTGGAAACACCATATATTTT
TRBV11-3	TRBD1	-	TRBJ1-1	CASNPEQETGITEAFF	TGTGCCAGCAACCCCGAACAGGAGACAGGGATTACTGAAGCTTTCTTT
TRBV20-1	TRBD1	-	TRBJ2-5	CSASEDRAIETQYF	TGCAGTGCTAGTGAGGACAGGGCTATAGAGACCCAGTACTTC
TRBV20-1	-	-	TRBJ2-5	CSAPVGETQYF	TGCAGTGCTCCGGTCGGGGAGACCCAGTACTTC
TRBV6-5	-	-	TRBJ2-2	CASKEVVATGELFF	TGTGCCAGCAAAGAAGTAGTCGCCACCGGGGAGCTGTTTTTT
TRBV19	-	-	TRBJ1-2	CASNQEGPNYGYTF	TGTGCCAGTAACCAAGAGGGTCCTAACTATGGCTACACCTTC
TRBV2	TRBD1	-	TRBJ1-1	CASREWTGTNTEAFF	TGTGCCAGCAGGGAATGGACAGGGACGAACACTGAAGCTTTCTTT
TRBV29-1	-	-	TRBJ2-5	CSVEEAGDNQETQYF	TGCAGCGTTGAAGAGGCAGGGGACAACCAAGAGACCCAGTACTTC
TRBV7-3	TRBD2	-	TRBJ2-5	CASSLTRAGGAEETQYF	TGTGCCAGCAGCTTAACGAGGGCCGGGGGGGCCGAGGAGACCCAGTACTTC
TRBV12-5	TRBD1	-	TRBJ2-3	CASGLVGLVGQDKLSSTDTQYF	TGTGCTAGTGGTTTGGTAGGGCTCGTGGGACAGGACAAACTATCTAGCACAGATACGCAGTATTTT
TRBV30	TRBD1	-	TRBJ1-5	CAWDSGGDQPQHF	TGTGCCTGGGACTCAGGGGGCGATCAGCCCCAGCATTTT
TRBV29-1	-	-	TRBJ2-3	CSFHWGQARRTDTQYF	TGCAGCTTCCATTGGGGGCAGGCCCGACGGACAGATACGCAGTATTTT
TRBV5-1	TRBD2	-	TRBJ2-5	CASSLLARETQYF	TGCGCCAGCAGCTTACTAGCGCGGGAGACCCAGTACTTC
TRBV18	TRBD1	-	TRBJ2-2	CASSLTGAYTGELFF	TGTGCCAGCTCATTAACAGGGGCCTACACCGGGGAGCTGTTTTTT
TRBV18	TRBD1	-	TRBJ1-5	CASSPSQGGYSNQPQHF	TGTGCCAGCTCACCCTCCCAAGGGGGCTATAGCAATCAGCCCCAGCATTTT
TRBV19	TRBD1	-	TRBJ1-4	CASTQGGAEYGEKLFF	TGTGCCAGTACTCAGGGGGGCGCTGAATATGGGGAAAAACTGTTTTTT
TRBV5-1	-	once	TRBJ1-2	CASSLDNVRDYGYTF	TGCGCCAGCAGCTTGGATAACGTGCGGGACTATGGCTACACCTTC
TRBV29-1	-	-	TRBJ1-2	CSSPTGPYGYTF	TGCAGCTCCCCGACAGGCCCCTATGGCTACACCTTC